A single sample is the source of the 29 T cell receptor beta chains below, sequenced in a study of blood T cell repertoires in COVID-19. The table came from immunoSEQ multiplex PCR; TCRdb's copy has only in-frame clones and leaves some out. The sample lists approximately 290,000 clones, 90% seen once, with around 1.1% in the top ten. Material for sequencing was PBMCs or T cells enriched from blood (not recorded which). Every receptor here comes from a woman in her twenties or thirties who had recovered from COVID-19.

The V gene is TRBV6-6, the J gene TRBJ1-1; 8 nucleotides align to TRBD1. V shed 9 bases and J 6 bases; nucleotides not matched to a gene: 9. The V gene's germline CDR1 is MNHNY and CDR2 SVGAGI (reference sequence). The CDR3 has 13 amino acids. CDR3 in amino acids: CASQTGQGAEAFF. CDR3 nucleotides: TGTGCCAGTCAGACTGGACAGGGCGCTGAAGCTTTCTTT.

The chain couples TRBV2 to TRBJ1-5, with a weak D call TRBD1 (6 bases). V lost 5 bases, J lost 7 bases, and 15 bases lay in between. The germline V gene encodes CDR1 SNHLY and CDR2 FYNNEI. CDR3 length: 14 residues. The CDR3 coding sequence is TGTGCCAGCAGTAAACAGGGAATTAGGCAGCCCCAGCATTTT. It specifies CASSKQGIRQPQHF.

Comments on this clone: The same CDR3 is also encoded by other DNA sequences in this sample. The chain uses TRBV19 and TRBJ2-1; perhaps TRBD2 as D (5 bases). The germline CDR1 and CDR2 sequences are LNHDA and SQIVND (reference sequence). The CDR3 contains 13 residues. The ends were cut back, 3 bases at V and 4 bases at J, with 7 bases in the middle. CDR3 residues: CASSISGYNEQFF. The CDR3 DNA sequence: TGTGCCAGTAGTATTTCGGGGTACAATGAGCAGTTCTTC.

V gene TRBV10-3 combines with J gene TRBJ2-7; a weak D match, TRBD1 (6 bases). Per germline, CDR1 ENHRY and CDR2 SYGVKD. V lost 3 bases and J 4 bases, leaving 16 bases between the germline ends. CDR3 length: 15 residues. CDR3 protein: CAISDPVTGKYEQYF. CDR3 sequence (DNA): TGTGCCATCAGTGATCCCGTGACAGGCAAGTACGAGCAGTACTTC.

The rearrangement uses TRBV6-6 and TRBJ2-2; 15 bases match TRBD2. The CDR3 sequence is 20 residues long. From germline, CDR1 is MNHNY and CDR2 SVGAGI (reference sequence). The V gene end was trimmed by 6 bases and the J gene end by 0 bases; junction bases not matched to a gene: 11. The CDR3: CASSRRGGTSGRSNTGELFF. DNA of the CDR3: TGTGCCAGCAGCCGAAGGGGGGGGACTAGCGGGAGGTCGAACACCGGGGAGCTGTTTTTT.

The V and J genes are TRBV7-9 and TRBJ2-3, with 7 positions matching TRBD2. This CDR3 has 14 amino acids. Trimming cost V 4 bases and J 1 base; bases outside gene matches: 2. Per the germline V gene, CDR1 is SEHNR and CDR2 is FQNEAQ (reference sequence). The CDR3 sequence is CASSYTSGTDTQYF. CDR3 sequence (DNA): TGTGCCAGCAGCTATACTAGCGGCACAGATACGCAGTATTTT.

This clone has only a few counts. CDR3 residues: CASSQGAVLRREQYF. The CDR3 DNA reads TGTGCCAGCAGCCAAGGCGCAGTACTACGGAGGGAGCAGTACTTC. The chain employs TRBV4-2 and TRBJ2-7; a possible D gene is TRBD2 (5 bases). The V gene lost 1 base and the J gene lost 7 bases, with 17 bases spanning the gap. The CDR3 consists of 15 residues. Per germline, CDR1 LGHNA and CDR2 YNFKEQ.

The genes are TRBV27 and TRBJ2-4, with 7 bases identical to TRBD2. The CDR3 consists of 13 residues. Germline lookup yields CDR1 MNHEY and CDR2 SMNVEV (reference sequence). V shed 4 bases and J 8 bases; nucleotides not matched to a gene: 5. The CDR3 spells CASSYGAGDIQYF. The DNA of the CDR3 is TGTGCCAGCAGTTACGGGGCGGGGGACATTCAGTACTTC.

The V and J genes are TRBV11-2 and TRBJ2-3; tentatively, D is TRBD1 (5 bases). The CDR3 runs 16 residues. The V end lost 2 bases, the J end lost 6 bases, and 18 bases lay between the germline ends. Germline V CDR1 and CDR2: SGHAT, FQNNGV. The CDR3 DNA is TGTGCCAGCAGCTTAATCCAGGGCCCCCGAGGCGATACGCAGTATTTT. Protein product: CASSLIQGPRGDTQYF.

The chain links TRBV19 to TRBJ2-1; D ambiguous. Trimming removed 3 bases from V and 4 bases from J, with 10 bases in between. The CDR3 contains 14 residues. Germline values: CDR1 LNHDA, CDR2 SQIVND (reference sequence). The CDR3 DNA reads as TGTGCCAGTAGTATGGGCTCCCAGTACAATGAGCAGTTCTTC. Residues: CASSMGSQYNEQFF.

The chain recombines TRBV9 with TRBJ1-6, with TRBD1 matching 8 bases. The CDR3 contains 16 residues. Germline CDR1 reads SGDLS; CDR2 reads YYNGEE. The ends lost 0 bases at V and 14 bases at J; junction bases unmatched: 13. The DNA of the CDR3 is TGTGCCAGCAGCGTAGGAAACGACAGGGGCCCTATTACCCTCCACTTT. Translating it yields CASSVGNDRGPITLHF.

The V gene is TRBV9, the J gene TRBJ2-2; 14 bases match TRBD2. CDR3 size: 15 residues. V lost 3 bases, J lost 7 bases, and 2 bases stayed unmatched. Looked up from germline, CDR1 is SGDLS and CDR2 is YYNGEE. CDR3 bases: TGTGCCAGCAGCGAGACTAGCGGGAGGGACGGGGAGCTGTTTTTT. Protein: CASSETSGRDGELFF. Based on the CDR3 plus reference TRBV9 and TRBJ2-2, the full variable domain is DSGVTQTPKHLITATGQRVTLRCSPRSGDLSVYWYQQSLDQGLQFLIQYYNGEERAKGNILERFSAQQFPDLHSELNLSSLELGDSALYFCASSETSGRDGELFFGEGSRLTVL.

The chain combines TRBV11-1 with TRBJ2-1; TRBD2 matches 7 bases. The CDR3 has 16 amino acids. Germline trimming cut 5 bases from V and 5 bases from J; bases unmatched to any gene: 12. Germline CDR1 SGHAT, CDR2 FQDESV (reference sequence). CDR3 DNA sequence: TGTGCCAGCAGCCCGTTCCTAGCGGAGTACAACAATGAGCAGTTCTTC. The encoded protein is CASSPFLAEYNNEQFF.

In this sample, this clone turned up a few times. This sequence joins TRBV28 and TRBJ1-1, with a tentative D call TRBD1 (5 bases). The CDR3 has 14 residues. Germline CDR1 MDHEN, CDR2 SYDVKM. Trimming took off 3 bases at V and 10 bases at J, with 18 bases between the two ends. This chain's CDR3 is CASSFWGGIEGAFF. CDR3 nucleotides: TGTGCCAGCAGTTTCTGGGGGGGGATAGAAGGAGCTTTCTTT.

The rearrangement uses TRBV5-5 and TRBJ1-1, with TRBD1 identical over 9 bases. Trimming cost V 5 bases and J 4 bases; bases outside gene matches: 12. CDR3 length: 16 residues. Germline V gene lookup returns CDR1 SGHKS and CDR2 YYEKEE (reference sequence). The CDR3 is CASSLQGAFVGTEAFF. The CDR3 DNA is TGTGCCAGCAGTTTACAGGGGGCATTCGTGGGCACTGAAGCTTTCTTT.

The gene calls are TRBV6-2 or TRBV6-3 and TRBJ2-3; D perhaps matches TRBD2 (5 bases). The germline V gene encodes CDR1 MNHEY and CDR2 SVGEGT. There are 15 residues in the CDR3. Trimming pared 0 bases from V and 2 bases from J, leaving 9 bases between. CDR3 residues: CASSYSSSNTDTQYF. CDR3 DNA sequence: TGTGCCAGCAGTTACTCGTCTAGCAACACAGATACGCAGTATTTT.

In its sample, this clone was seen once. A read error may produce the germline difference seen at one junction end. The chain links TRBV5-6 to TRBJ1-5, with 8 bases aligning to TRBD1. Germline-derived CDR1 and CDR2 are SGHDT and YYEEEE. This CDR3 spans 14 amino acids. The CDR3 region has the DNA TGTGCCAGCACCTTGCAGGGGGCAAGGCAGCCCCAGCATTTT. Encoded protein: CASTLQGARQPQHF.

The V call is TRBV11-1, the J call TRBJ2-1; TRBD2 matches 7 bases. Per germline, CDR1 SGHAT and CDR2 FQDESV (reference sequence). The CDR3 totals 14 residues. Trimming took 4 bases from V and 2 from J; bases not matched to a gene: 2. CDR3 coding DNA: TGTGCCAGCAGCTCACGGGGGGCCTACAATGAGCAGTTCTTC. Its protein is CASSSRGAYNEQFF.

The chain uses TRBV7-2 and TRBJ2-5, with TRBD2 matching over 10 bases. V lost 5 bases, J lost 0 bases, and 9 bases stayed unmatched. The germline V gene encodes CDR1 SGHTA and CDR2 FQGNSA. CDR3 length: 17 amino acids. In nucleotides, the CDR3 is TGTGCCAGCAGCGTTCTTAGCGGGAGGAAGTACCAAGAGACCCAGTACTTC. It encodes CASSVLSGRKYQETQYF.

V and J are TRBV28 and TRBJ2-7; D not certain. The CDR3 runs 12 residues. Germline lookup yields CDR1 MDHEN and CDR2 SYDVKM. The V and J ends lost 4 bases and 4 bases respectively, with 8 bases between them. The CDR3 DNA sequence: TGTGCCAGCAGTTCGGGTAGGTACGAGCAGTACTTC. Translated, it gives CASSSGRYEQYF.

This clone was detected once. V usage is TRBV2 and J usage is TRBJ2-3; 11 bases agree with TRBD2. Germline V gives CDR1 SNHLY, CDR2 FYNNEI. The CDR3 is 15 amino acids. V was clipped by 4 bases and J by 5 bases; unmatched bases: 5. The CDR3: CASSVLAGGGDTQYF. The CDR3 DNA sequence: TGTGCCAGCAGTGTCTTAGCGGGGGGGGGAGATACGCAGTATTTT.

The CDR3 is CASSLDQRDNYGYTF. The DNA for the CDR3 is TGTGCCAGCAGCTTAGATCAGAGGGATAACTATGGCTACACCTTC. The chain carries TRBV11-2 and TRBJ1-2; D gene unclear. CDR1 and CDR2 (germline): SGHAT, FQNNGV. Trimming left V 0 bases short and J 1 base short, with 9 bases between. CDR3 length equals 15 residues.

This clone turned up a few times. The J gene is TRBJ2-2, the V gene TRBV5-4; weak D call: TRBD2 (5 bases). The germline CDR1 and CDR2 sequences are SGHNT and YYREEE (reference sequence). The V and J ends lost 4 bases and 2 bases respectively, with 12 bases between them. The CDR3 consists of 15 residues. The chain's CDR3 is CASSDKRSNTGELFF. The CDR3 coding sequence is TGTGCCAGCAGCGATAAGCGGAGTAACACCGGGGAGCTGTTTTTT.

CDR3 sequence reads: CSVELWGGGNTIYF. The CDR3 DNA sequence: TGCAGCGTTGAGTTATGGGGAGGTGGAAACACCATATATTTT. The chain uses TRBV29-1 and TRBJ1-3; D uncertain. The CDR3 is made up of 14 amino acids. V dropped 3 bases and J dropped 3 bases, with 12 bases sitting between them. Germline CDR1 is SQVTM and CDR2 is ANQGSEA.

This clone was seen just once. This chain joins TRBV7-2 and TRBJ2-2; 11 positions agree with TRBD1. Germline CDR1 SGHTA, CDR2 FQGNSA. Trimming cost V 6 bases and J 5 bases; bases outside gene matches: 2. The CDR3 loop spans 14 amino acids. Here the CDR3 DNA reads TGTGCCAGCAGGGACAGGGGGCGAACCGGGGAGCTGTTTTTT. Protein: CASRDRGRTGELFF.

The chain's CDR3 is CASSDGQNPATNEKLFF. The CDR3 nucleotides are TGCGCCAGCAGTGATGGACAGAACCCTGCAACTAATGAAAAACTGTTTTTT. The chain couples TRBV10-1 to TRBJ1-4, with a possible D match to TRBD1 (6 bases). The CDR3 totals 17 residues. Germline V gives CDR1 WNHNN, CDR2 SYGVQD (reference sequence). Trimming took 3 bases from V and 0 from J, leaving 14 bases between them.

J is TRBJ2-7 and V is TRBV7-2, with D perhaps matching TRBD1 (5 bases). The ends were cut back, 1 base at V and 0 bases at J, with 13 bases in the middle. The length of the CDR3 is 16 residues. Germline CDR1 is SGHTA and CDR2 is FQGNSA. Here the CDR3 reads CASSLGYRLSSYEQYF. Written as DNA, the CDR3 is TGTGCCAGCAGCTTAGGTTACAGGTTAAGCTCCTACGAGCAGTACTTC.

The chain carries TRBV15 and TRBJ2-1; D is possibly TRBD1 (5 bases). CDR3 length: 17 amino acids. Germline V CDR1 and CDR2: LNHNV, YYDKDF (reference sequence). Trimming pared 0 bases from V and 7 bases from J, leaving 19 bases between. The DNA for the CDR3 is TGTGCCACCAGCAGAGATTTGGCAGGGATTTCGGCGAATGAGCAGTTCTTC. It is translated as CATSRDLAGISANEQFF.

This rearrangement joins TRBV5-1 to TRBJ2-7, with no clear D. The germline V gene has CDR1 SGHRS and CDR2 YFSETQ. Trimming removed 1 base at V and 8 bases at J, with 7 bases between. This CDR3 is 11 amino acids long. CDR3 bases: TGCGCCAGCAGCTTGAATAGCCAGCAGTACTTC. Its protein product is CASSLNSQQYF.